Here is one TCR beta chain with its context. Its antigen is not identified. The data are from a study of T cell repertoires in cytomegalovirus infection. Study summary: Public TCR beta signatures indicated both CMV infection and matching HLA type.

TCRdb re-derived calls from the reads in MiXCR, one entry per CDR3 protein. The repertoire holds a few hundred thousand distinct CDR3 sequences, with about a sixth as singletons. Study-wide results and caveats: HLA-C-restricted TCR beta clonotypes specific for CMV led the ex vivo response.

The sequenced material came from PBMCs. The sequence came from a human donor in good health (CMV status not recorded). Some clones in this sample may be carry-over from other donors' samples.

The CDR3 protein is CASSDTGSDNEQFF. CDR3 sequence (DNA): TGTGCCAGCAGCGATACAGGGTCTGACAATGAGCAGTTCTTC. The chain couples TRBV9 to TRBJ2-1, with D possibly being TRBD1 (6 bases). In germline, CDR1 is SGDLS, CDR2 YYNGEE. This CDR3 is 14 amino acids long. Trimming shortened V by 3 bases and J by 5 bases, and 12 bases separated the two germline ends.